Below, 20 T cell receptor beta chains from the same sample are listed, as sequenced in a study of technical replicates of blood from several donors. The table came from immunoSEQ multiplex PCR; TCRdb's copy has only in-frame clones and leaves some out. The data contain 70,000 to 85,000 clones, approximately 90% of them singletons. The sequenced sample was T cells isolated from PBMCs. The receptors derive from a human donor in good health.

The V and J genes are TRBV9 and TRBJ2-2; 16 bases map to TRBD2. The CDR3 loop spans 19 amino acids. CDR1 is SGDLS, CDR2 YYNGEE, per germline. V lost 1 base and J lost 6; bases outside the gene matches: 9. CDR3 sequence reads: CASSVYFGTSGRAPGELFF. DNA of the CDR3: TGTGCCAGCAGCGTATATTTCGGGACTAGCGGGAGGGCCCCCGGGGAGCTGTTTTTT.

This chain links TRBV2 with TRBJ2-5, with TRBD2 as a possible D gene (6 bases). Germline V CDR1 and CDR2: SNHLY, FYNNEI. CDR3 size: 11 residues. V shed 9 bases and J shed 7 bases, with 12 bases lying between them. CDR3 loop: CASIAVGTQYF. DNA for the CDR3: TGTGCCAGTATAGCGGTCGGGACCCAGTACTTC.

This chain uses TRBV5-4 with TRBJ2-1; 8 bases align to TRBD2. The CDR3 totals 15 residues. CDR1 and CDR2 (germline): SGHNT, YYREEE (reference sequence). V dropped 6 bases and J dropped 10; count of bases not matched to a gene: 15. The CDR3 here is CASTRTSQKAGEQFF. In nucleotides, the CDR3 is TGTGCCAGCACCCGGACTAGCCAAAAAGCGGGGGAGCAGTTCTTC.

This chain connects TRBV5-4 to TRBJ2-1; no definite D call. This CDR3 is 13 amino acids long. CDR1 is SGHNT and CDR2 is YYREEE in the germline V gene (reference sequence). Trimming cost V 1 base and J 7 bases, with 9 bases left between them. CDR3 bases: TGTGCCAGCAGCTTGATCGAAGCGAATGAGCAGTTCTTC. Encoded protein: CASSLIEANEQFF.

The chain carries TRBV7-2 and TRBJ1-1; TRBD1 matches at 7 bases. The CDR3 totals 13 residues. Trimming cost V 5 bases and J 0 bases; bases outside gene matches: 0. The germline V gene encodes CDR1 SGHTA and CDR2 FQGNSA. The CDR3 DNA reads TGTGCCAGCAGCGACAGGGTGAACACTGAAGCTTTCTTT. It is translated as CASSDRVNTEAFF.

The chain has TRBV2 and TRBJ2-3, with D maybe TRBD2 (5 bases). V gave up 7 bases and J gave up 3 bases, with 11 bases separating them. Germline CDR1 SNHLY, CDR2 FYNNEI. This CDR3 spans 13 amino acids. The CDR3 bases are TGTGCCAGCACAGGACTTCGAACAGATACGCAGTATTTT. This sequence encodes CASTGLRTDTQYF.

The chain recombines TRBV5-1 with TRBJ2-3; 7 bases line up with TRBD2. The CDR3 consists of 15 residues. The germline gives CDR1 SGHRS, CDR2 YFSETQ. The V and J ends lost 1 base and 5 bases, in that order; junction bases with no gene match: 7. Written as DNA, the CDR3 is TGCGCCAGCAGCTTGAAACGGGAGGTTGGAGATACGCAGTATTTT. As protein: CASSLKREVGDTQYF. The whole variable domain, filled in from reference TRBV5-1 and TRBJ2-3, reads KAGVTQTPRYLIKTRGQQVTLSCSPISGHRSVSWYQQTPGQGLQFLFEYFSETQRNKGNFPGRFSGRQFSNSRSEMNVSTLELGDSALYLCASSLKREVGDTQYFGPGTRLTVL.

This chain joins TRBV6-5 and TRBJ2-7; D gene unclear. The V and J ends lost 0 bases and 7 bases respectively, with 10 bases between them. Germline values: CDR1 MNHEY, CDR2 SVGAGI. The CDR3 spans 13 residues. DNA for the CDR3: TGTGCCAGCAGTTACTCGAGTGGGCTTGAGCAGTACTTC. Translating gives CASSYSSGLEQYF.

The rearrangement uses TRBV6-5 and TRBJ1-2; D is perhaps TRBD1 (5 bases). CDR1 MNHEY and CDR2 SVGAGI come from the germline V gene. V lost 5 bases and J 7 bases, leaving 11 bases between the germline ends. The CDR3 covers 12 residues. CDR3 DNA sequence: TGTGCCAGCAGTGACGGGGGGGGTGGCTACACCTTC. Protein: CASSDGGGGYTF.

The chain carries TRBV11-2 and TRBJ1-5; no reliable D call. The CDR3 consists of 14 residues. The V end was cut by 0 bases, the J end by 5 bases, with 8 bases between. Germline V gene lookup returns CDR1 SGHAT and CDR2 FQNNGV. CDR3 nucleotide sequence: TGTGCCAGCAGCTTAGATTTAAGCCATCAGCCCCAGCATTTT. Translated, it gives CASSLDLSHQPQHF.

J is TRBJ1-5 and V is TRBV7-9; tentative D call: TRBD1 (6 bases). Germline CDR1 and CDR2: SEHNR and FQNEAQ (reference sequence). Trimming pared 5 bases from V and 0 bases from J, leaving 11 bases between. This CDR3 spans 15 amino acids. CDR3 loop: CASSPWTDSNQPQHF. CDR3 sequence (DNA): TGTGCCAGCAGCCCCTGGACAGATAGCAATCAGCCCCAGCATTTT.

This chain connects TRBV7-9 to TRBJ1-5; D unresolved. Germline CDR1 is SEHNR and CDR2 is FQNEAQ (reference sequence). V shed 0 bases and J shed 0 bases, with 12 bases lying between them. This CDR3 contains 17 residues. The CDR3 sequence is CASSLAWARNSNQPQHF. The CDR3 nucleotides are TGTGCCAGCAGCTTAGCTTGGGCGAGAAATAGCAATCAGCCCCAGCATTTT.

The genes are TRBV4-2 and TRBJ2-2; 14 positions match TRBD2. Trimming took 3 bases from V and 6 from J; bases not matched to a gene: 3. The CDR3 runs 16 residues. Germline V gene lookup returns CDR1 LGHNA and CDR2 YNFKEQ. CDR3 sequence reads: CASSQGLAGEAGELFF. For the CDR3, the DNA is TGTGCCAGCAGCCAGGGACTAGCGGGAGAGGCCGGGGAGCTGTTTTTT.

The rearrangement uses TRBV10-2 and TRBJ2-1; no firm D call. The CDR3 extends over 13 amino acids. Germline V lookup: CDR1 WSHSY, CDR2 SAAADI. V was cut by 5 bases and J by 6 bases, with 11 bases left in between. The chain's CDR3 is CASSSVNGNEQFF. In nucleotides, the CDR3 is TGCGCCAGCAGTTCGGTGAATGGCAATGAGCAGTTCTTC.

The CDR3 region is CASSGFRDRGPHFGYTF. The CDR3 nucleotides read TGTGCCAGCAGCGGATTCCGGGACAGGGGGCCCCATTTTGGCTACACCTTC. The chain recombines TRBV9 with TRBJ1-2; TRBD1 matches 12 bases. Germline CDR1 and CDR2: SGDLS and YYNGEE. Trimming at V came to 3 bases and at J to 7 bases, leaving 13 bases not matched to a gene. This CDR3 has 17 amino acids.

V usage is TRBV15 and J usage is TRBJ2-7; no reliable D call. The length of the CDR3 is 13 residues. Trimming removed 3 bases from V and 0 bases from J, with 6 bases in between. Germline V gene data show CDR1 as LNHNV and CDR2 as YYDKDF (reference sequence). The CDR3 loop reads CATSSDNSYEQYF. The CDR3 DNA follows: TGTGCCACCAGCAGCGACAACTCCTACGAGCAGTACTTC.

The chain combines TRBV27 with TRBJ2-3; 7 bases agree with TRBD2. This CDR3 has 16 residues. Germline CDR1 and CDR2: MNHEY and SMNVEV (reference sequence). With V trimmed by 5 bases and J by 0 bases, 8 bases remained unmatched. The CDR3 coding sequence is TGTGCCAGCAGTCCATTGGGACTATGGAGCACAGATACGCAGTATTTT. Protein product: CASSPLGLWSTDTQYF.

The V and J genes are TRBV28 and TRBJ2-2; a weak D match, TRBD1 (5 bases). Trimming stripped 6 bases from V and 4 bases from J, with 12 bases between. The CDR3 has 14 residues. The germline gives CDR1 MDHEN, CDR2 SYDVKM. The CDR3 protein is CASSQDISTGELFF. The DNA for the CDR3 is TGTGCCAGCAGCCAGGACATTAGCACCGGGGAGCTGTTTTTT.

V usage is TRBV5-1 and J usage is TRBJ2-2, with 12 nucleotides matching TRBD2. The CDR3 loop spans 18 amino acids. Per the germline V gene, CDR1 is SGHRS and CDR2 is YFSETQ. V lost 4 bases, J lost 4 bases, and 11 bases stayed unmatched. The CDR3 reads CASSIARTSGKGTGELFF. In DNA, the CDR3 is TGCGCCAGCAGCATAGCCCGGACTAGCGGGAAGGGCACCGGGGAGCTGTTTTTT.

The rearrangement joins TRBV10-3 to TRBJ2-2, with 7 bases identical to TRBD2. V gave up 10 bases and J gave up 4 bases; unmatched junction bases: 9. Germline CDR1 reads ENHRY; CDR2 reads SYGVKD. CDR3 length equals 14 residues. The CDR3: CATDPSSGTGELFF. The CDR3 coding sequence is TGTGCCACAGACCCTTCTAGCGGCACCGGGGAGCTGTTTTTT.